A single sample gave rise to the 17 T cell receptor beta chains below, sequenced in a study of cytomegalovirus exposure and HLA in healthy donors. Primers for the PCR totalled 60 Vbeta and 13 Jbeta. Assay used: immunoSEQ multiplex PCR; TCRdb lists only in-frame clones, some missing. The sample gives about 140,000 clones, almost 85% of which show up once; less than 2% is in the top ten. The sample was PBMCs. Receptors originate from a woman in her thirties or forties in good health and CMV-seronegative.

The genes are TRBV7-9 and TRBJ1-2, with a weak D call TRBD1 (5 bases). This CDR3 region has 14 residues. V lost 6 bases and J 7 bases, leaving 18 bases between the germline ends. The germline V gene encodes CDR1 SEHNR and CDR2 FQNEAQ (reference sequence). CDR3 coding DNA: TGTGCCAGCAGACTGGGATCAGGGATAAGTGGCTACACCTTC. Protein sequence: CASRLGSGISGYTF.

The rearrangement uses TRBV7-2 and TRBJ2-7; 11 positions match TRBD1. This CDR3 region has 16 residues. Trimming took 1 base from V and 5 from J; bases not matched to a gene: 7. Germline CDR1 and CDR2: SGHTA and FQGNSA. The CDR3 DNA follows: TGTGCCAGCAGCTTAGTGGGGACAGGGGGGTATAACGAGCAGTACTTC. As protein: CASSLVGTGGYNEQYF.

The CDR3 DNA follows: TGTGCCAGCAGTTCTCGGACTGAGAGAATGGGCGAGCAGTACTTC. Protein product: CASSSRTERMGEQYF. This chain connects TRBV27 to TRBJ2-7; possible D gene TRBD2, 5 bases. CDR3 length: 15 residues. CDR1 and CDR2 (germline): MNHEY, SMNVEV (reference sequence). The ends were cut back, 4 bases at V and 6 bases at J, with 19 bases in the middle.

This chain joins TRBV4-2 and TRBJ1-6; possible D gene TRBD1, 5 bases. V lost 1 base and J lost 8, with 9 bases in between. This CDR3 is 14 amino acids long. In germline, CDR1 is LGHNA, CDR2 YNFKEQ. The DNA for the CDR3 is TGTGCCAGCAGCCAAGGGGGGGGGTATTCACCCCTCCACTTT. The encoded protein is CASSQGGGYSPLHF.

V is TRBV9 and J is TRBJ2-7, with TRBD2 matching over 10 bases. The CDR3 sequence is 15 residues long. Germline V gives CDR1 SGDLS, CDR2 YYNGEE. The trim removed 0 bases at V and 11 bases at J, leaving 11 bases unmatched. The CDR3 spells CASSVVTSGAVRKYF. DNA of the CDR3: TGTGCCAGCAGCGTAGTTACTAGCGGGGCGGTACGAAAGTACTTC.

The chain recombines TRBV10-3 with TRBJ2-4; the match to TRBD1 covers 8 bases. V lost 2 bases to trimming and J lost 8 bases; unmatched junction nucleotides: 8. The CDR3 has 15 amino acids. In germline, CDR1 is ENHRY, CDR2 SYGVKD. The CDR3 loop is CAISEVRTGGYIQYF. CDR3 in DNA: TGTGCCATCAGTGAGGTCCGTACAGGGGGTTACATTCAGTACTTC.

V usage is TRBV5-8 and J usage is TRBJ2-7; the D gene is possibly TRBD2 (5 bases). Germline loops: CDR1 SGHTS, CDR2 YDEGEE. The V gene lost 6 bases and the J gene lost 3 bases, with 16 bases spanning the gap. The CDR3 is 14 amino acids. CDR3 DNA sequence: TGTGCCAGCACCCCTCGGGGTCAAGACTACGAGCAGTACTTC. This gives the protein CASTPRGQDYEQYF.

The count of this clone is one. The chain employs TRBV19 and TRBJ1-5; TRBD1 might be the D (5 bases). The CDR3 consists of 13 residues. V gave up 3 bases and J gave up 8 bases, with 11 bases separating them. In germline, CDR1 is LNHDA, CDR2 SQIVND (reference sequence). The CDR3 spells CASSISQTEPQHF. The CDR3 bases are TGTGCCAGTAGTATCTCCCAGACAGAGCCCCAGCATTTT.

This clone occurred a few times. The rearrangement joins TRBV5-4 to TRBJ2-5, with a tentative D call TRBD2 (5 bases). There are 14 residues in the CDR3. Germline-derived CDR1 and CDR2 are SGHNT and YYREEE (reference sequence). V lost 4 bases and J 4 bases, leaving 14 bases between the germline ends. The CDR3, as DNA: TGTGCCAGCAGCCTCAAGAGGGATCGAGAGACCCAGTACTTC. Translated, it gives CASSLKRDRETQYF.

This rearrangement joins TRBV5-4 to TRBJ2-7; a possible D gene is TRBD2 (5 bases). Germline assignment: CDR1 SGHNT and CDR2 YYREEE (reference sequence). Trimming shortened V by 4 bases and J by 5 bases, and 22 bases separated the two germline ends. There are 16 residues in the CDR3. CDR3 sequence: CASSPENGLATHEQYF. CDR3 DNA: TGTGCCAGCAGCCCCGAAAATGGCCTAGCTACCCACGAGCAGTACTTC.

The rearrangement joins TRBV4-3 to TRBJ2-7; 8 nucleotides agree with TRBD1. The CDR3 runs to 15 residues. The J segment lost 4 bases and the V segment lost 1 base, leaving 6 bases of the junction unmatched. The germline gives CDR1 LGHNA, CDR2 YSLEER. The CDR3, as DNA: TGCGCCAGCAGCCAAGCCGGGACAGGACGGTACGAGCAGTACTTC. Its translation: CASSQAGTGRYEQYF.

The rearrangement joins TRBV4-3 to TRBJ2-1, with 12 bases matching TRBD2. There are 16 residues in the CDR3. V lost 5 bases and J lost 4; bases outside the gene matches: 6. The V gene's germline CDR1 is LGHNA and CDR2 YSLEER. The CDR3 DNA sequence: TGCGCCAGCAGCTCTCGGACTAGCGGGGTATACAATGAGCAGTTCTTC. It yields the protein CASSSRTSGVYNEQFF.

Comment on this clone: At the DNA level, this CDR3 is encoded by other sequences in the same sample as well. This chain connects TRBV5-1 to TRBJ1-5; D remains ambiguous. CDR3 size: 14 residues. The V gene's germline CDR1 is SGHRS and CDR2 YFSETQ. The V end was cut by 4 bases, the J end by 5 bases, with 13 bases between. The CDR3 is CASSPLGGDQPQHF. The CDR3 DNA follows: TGCGCCAGCAGCCCCCTAGGAGGCGATCAGCCCCAGCATTTT.

The chain recombines TRBV11-2 with TRBJ1-1, with D possibly being TRBD1 (6 bases). Germline values: CDR1 SGHAT, CDR2 FQNNGV. Trimming shortened V by 0 bases and J by 2 bases, and 10 bases separated the two germline ends. This CDR3 is 15 amino acids long. The CDR3 sequence: CASSLEPQGNTEAFF. The DNA of the CDR3 is TGTGCCAGCAGCTTAGAACCACAGGGTAACACTGAAGCTTTCTTT.

V gene TRBV2 combines with J gene TRBJ1-5; 8 bases map to TRBD1. The CDR3 extends over 14 amino acids. Per the germline V gene, CDR1 is SNHLY and CDR2 is FYNNEI. J gave up 4 bases and V 8 bases, and 7 bases lay outside the gene matches. CDR3 in amino acids: CASHLDRVNQPQHF. As DNA, the CDR3 is TGTGCCAGCCACCTGGACAGGGTAAATCAGCCCCAGCATTTT.

The V and J genes are TRBV27 and TRBJ2-2; D possibly corresponds to TRBD1 (6 bases). Trimming cost V 6 bases and J 4 bases, with 18 bases left between them. Per the germline V gene, CDR1 is MNHEY and CDR2 is SMNVEV (reference sequence). CDR3 length equals 16 residues. The CDR3 DNA reads TGTGCCAGCAGCTCACAACAGGGTTATGGCACCGGGGAGCTGTTTTTT. Encoded protein: CASSSQQGYGTGELFF.

There are a few counts of this clone. The rearrangement uses TRBV5-6 and TRBJ1-4; D is possibly TRBD1 (5 bases). Trimming stripped 1 base from V and 6 bases from J, with 10 bases between. Germline V lookup: CDR1 SGHDT, CDR2 YYEEEE. CDR3 size: 14 residues. The CDR3 protein is CASSLRGTDEKLFF. The CDR3 region has the DNA TGTGCCAGCAGCTTGCGTGGGACTGATGAAAAACTGTTTTTT.